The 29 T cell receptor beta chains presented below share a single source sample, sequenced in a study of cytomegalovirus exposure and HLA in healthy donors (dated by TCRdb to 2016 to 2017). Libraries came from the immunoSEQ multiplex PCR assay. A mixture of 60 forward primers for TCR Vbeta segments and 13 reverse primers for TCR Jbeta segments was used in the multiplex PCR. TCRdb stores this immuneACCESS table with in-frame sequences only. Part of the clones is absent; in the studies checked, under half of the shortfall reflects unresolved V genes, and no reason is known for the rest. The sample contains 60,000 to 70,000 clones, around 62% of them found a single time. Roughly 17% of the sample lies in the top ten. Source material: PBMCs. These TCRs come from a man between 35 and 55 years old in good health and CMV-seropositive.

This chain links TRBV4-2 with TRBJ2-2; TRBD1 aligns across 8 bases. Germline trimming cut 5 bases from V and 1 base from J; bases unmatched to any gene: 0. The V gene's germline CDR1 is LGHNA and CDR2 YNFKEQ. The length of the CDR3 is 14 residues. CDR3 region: CASSGQGNTGELFF. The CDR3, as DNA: TGTGCCAGCAGCGGACAGGGGAACACCGGGGAGCTGTTTTTT.

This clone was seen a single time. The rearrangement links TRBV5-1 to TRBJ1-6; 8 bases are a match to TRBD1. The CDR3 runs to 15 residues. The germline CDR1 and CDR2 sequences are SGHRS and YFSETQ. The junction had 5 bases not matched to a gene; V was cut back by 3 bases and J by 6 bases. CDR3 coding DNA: TGCGCCAGCAGCTGGGAACAGGGGGTTAATTCACCCCTCCACTTT. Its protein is CASSWEQGVNSPLHF.

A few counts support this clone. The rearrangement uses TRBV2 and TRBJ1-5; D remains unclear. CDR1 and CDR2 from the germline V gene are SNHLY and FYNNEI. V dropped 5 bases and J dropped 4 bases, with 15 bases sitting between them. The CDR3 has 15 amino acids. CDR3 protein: CASSPGPGRNQPQHF. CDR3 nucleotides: TGTGCCAGCAGTCCCGGACCGGGGAGAAATCAGCCCCAGCATTTT.

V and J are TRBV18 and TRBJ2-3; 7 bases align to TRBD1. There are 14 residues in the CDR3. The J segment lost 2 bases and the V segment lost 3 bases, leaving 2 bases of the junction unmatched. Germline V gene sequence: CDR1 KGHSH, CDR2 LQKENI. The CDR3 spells CASSPTGFTDTQYF. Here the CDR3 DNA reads TGTGCCAGCTCACCGACAGGGTTCACAGATACGCAGTATTTT.

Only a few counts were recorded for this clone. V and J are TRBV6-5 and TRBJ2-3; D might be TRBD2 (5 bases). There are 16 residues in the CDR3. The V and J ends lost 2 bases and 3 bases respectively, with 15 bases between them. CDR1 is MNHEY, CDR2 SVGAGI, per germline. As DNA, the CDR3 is TGTGCCAGCAGTTACGGGCTAGCTGAAGTGACAGATACGCAGTATTTT. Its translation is CASSYGLAEVTDTQYF.

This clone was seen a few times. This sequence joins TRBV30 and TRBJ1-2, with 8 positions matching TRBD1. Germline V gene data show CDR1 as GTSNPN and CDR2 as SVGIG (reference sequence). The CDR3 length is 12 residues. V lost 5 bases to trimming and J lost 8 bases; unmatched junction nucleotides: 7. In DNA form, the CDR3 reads TGTGCCTGGGAACCGGGACAGGCGGGCTACACCTTC. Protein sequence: CAWEPGQAGYTF.

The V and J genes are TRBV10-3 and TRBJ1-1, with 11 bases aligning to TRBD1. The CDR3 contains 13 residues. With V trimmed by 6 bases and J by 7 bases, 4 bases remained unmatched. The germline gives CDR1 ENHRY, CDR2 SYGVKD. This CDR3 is CAIRGQGASEAFF. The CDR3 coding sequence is TGTGCCATCAGAGGACAGGGGGCAAGTGAAGCTTTCTTT.

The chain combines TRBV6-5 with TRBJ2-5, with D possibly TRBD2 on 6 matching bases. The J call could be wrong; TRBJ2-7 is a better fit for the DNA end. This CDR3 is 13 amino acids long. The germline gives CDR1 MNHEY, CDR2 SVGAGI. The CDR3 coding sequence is TGTGCCAGCAGGCGGGACGGAACCTACGAGCAGTACTTC. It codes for CASRRDGTYEQYF.

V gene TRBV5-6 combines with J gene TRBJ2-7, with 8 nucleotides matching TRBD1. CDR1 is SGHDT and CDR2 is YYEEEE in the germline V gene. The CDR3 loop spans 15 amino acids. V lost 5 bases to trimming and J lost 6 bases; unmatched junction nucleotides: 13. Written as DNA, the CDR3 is TGTGCCAGCAGACCTCGACAGGGGATAAGATCCGAGCAGTACTTC. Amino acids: CASRPRQGIRSEQYF.

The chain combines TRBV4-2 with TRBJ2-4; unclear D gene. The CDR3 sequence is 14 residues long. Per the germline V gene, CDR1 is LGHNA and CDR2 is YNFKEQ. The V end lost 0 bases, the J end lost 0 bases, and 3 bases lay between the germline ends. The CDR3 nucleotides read TGTGCCAGCAGCCAAGATCTAGCCAAAAACATTCAGTACTTC. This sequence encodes CASSQDLAKNIQYF.

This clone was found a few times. In nucleotides, the CDR3 is TGTGCCAGCTCACCGTCTTTCAATGAGCAGTTCTTC. Translating it yields CASSPSFNEQFF. The chain links TRBV18 to TRBJ2-1; no clear D. V lost 3 bases, J lost 6 bases, and 6 bases lay in between. This CDR3 spans 12 amino acids. Germline loops: CDR1 KGHSH, CDR2 LQKENI.

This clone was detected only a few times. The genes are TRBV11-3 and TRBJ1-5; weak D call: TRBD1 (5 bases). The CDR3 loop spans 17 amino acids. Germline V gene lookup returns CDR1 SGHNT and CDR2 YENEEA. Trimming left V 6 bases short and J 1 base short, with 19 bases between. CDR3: CASSSPLVKGSNQPQHF. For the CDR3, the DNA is TGTGCCAGCAGTTCGCCACTGGTAAAGGGGAGCAATCAGCCCCAGCATTTT.

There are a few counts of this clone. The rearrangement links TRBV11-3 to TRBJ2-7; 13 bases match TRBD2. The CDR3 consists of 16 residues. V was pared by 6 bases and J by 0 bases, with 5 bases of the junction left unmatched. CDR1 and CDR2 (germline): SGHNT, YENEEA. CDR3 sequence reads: CASRRLAGGPSYEQYF. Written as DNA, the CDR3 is TGTGCCAGCAGACGACTAGCGGGAGGCCCCTCCTACGAGCAGTACTTC.

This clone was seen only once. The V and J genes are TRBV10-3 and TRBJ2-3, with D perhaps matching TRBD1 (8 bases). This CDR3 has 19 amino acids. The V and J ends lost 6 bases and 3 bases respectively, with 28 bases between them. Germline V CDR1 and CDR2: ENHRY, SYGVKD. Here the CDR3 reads CAISQTGGGTPSLTDTQYF. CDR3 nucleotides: TGTGCCATCAGCCAAACAGGGGGAGGGACTCCCTCGTTGACAGATACGCAGTATTTT.

CDR3 nucleotides: TGTGCCAGCAGCCAAGAGGGGACGGGGGGGCGTTTCGAGCAGTACTTC. This codes for CASSQEGTGGRFEQYF. The chain has TRBV4-2 and TRBJ2-7; 8 nucleotides agree with TRBD2. Per the germline V gene, CDR1 is LGHNA and CDR2 is YNFKEQ. Trimming at V came to 0 bases and at J to 6 bases, leaving 10 bases not matched to a gene. This CDR3 contains 16 residues.

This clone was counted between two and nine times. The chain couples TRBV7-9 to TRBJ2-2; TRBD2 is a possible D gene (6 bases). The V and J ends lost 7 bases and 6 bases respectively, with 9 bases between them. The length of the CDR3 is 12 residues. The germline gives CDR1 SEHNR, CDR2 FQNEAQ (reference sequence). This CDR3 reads CASTGGAGELFF. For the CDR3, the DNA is TGTGCCAGCACTGGCGGGGCCGGGGAGCTGTTTTTT.

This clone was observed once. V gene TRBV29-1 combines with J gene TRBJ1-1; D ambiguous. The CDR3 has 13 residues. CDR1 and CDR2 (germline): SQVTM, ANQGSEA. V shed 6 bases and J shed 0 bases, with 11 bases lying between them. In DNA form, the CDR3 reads TGCAGCGTCCCTAAAAGATTGAACACTGAAGCTTTCTTT. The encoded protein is CSVPKRLNTEAFF.

CDR3: CASSQDRETQYF. Here the CDR3 DNA reads TGTGCCAGCAGCCAAGATCGAGAGACCCAGTACTTC. This chain links TRBV4-2 with TRBJ2-5; no definite D call. V lost 0 bases to trimming and J lost 4 bases, with 3 bases between them. The CDR3 totals 12 residues. The germline V gene encodes CDR1 LGHNA and CDR2 YNFKEQ.

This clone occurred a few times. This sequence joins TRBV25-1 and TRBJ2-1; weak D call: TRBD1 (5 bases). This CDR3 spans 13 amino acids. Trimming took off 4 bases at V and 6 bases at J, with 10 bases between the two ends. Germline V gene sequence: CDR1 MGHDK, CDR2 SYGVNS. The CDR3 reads CASSAQGINEQFF. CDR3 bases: TGTGCCAGCAGTGCCCAGGGAATCAATGAGCAGTTCTTC.

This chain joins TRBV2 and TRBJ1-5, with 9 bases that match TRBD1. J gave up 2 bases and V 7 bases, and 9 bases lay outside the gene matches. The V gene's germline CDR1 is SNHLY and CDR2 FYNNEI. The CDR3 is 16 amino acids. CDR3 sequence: CASTPDRGGGNQPQHF. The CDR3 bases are TGTGCCAGCACGCCGGACAGGGGAGGCGGCAATCAGCCCCAGCATTTT.

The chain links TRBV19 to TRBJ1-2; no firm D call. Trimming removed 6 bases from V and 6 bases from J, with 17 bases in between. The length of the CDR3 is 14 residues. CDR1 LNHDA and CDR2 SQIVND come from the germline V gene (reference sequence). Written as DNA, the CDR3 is TGTGCCAGTAGATCCAACGGAGAACGTGATGGCTACACCTTC. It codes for CASRSNGERDGYTF.

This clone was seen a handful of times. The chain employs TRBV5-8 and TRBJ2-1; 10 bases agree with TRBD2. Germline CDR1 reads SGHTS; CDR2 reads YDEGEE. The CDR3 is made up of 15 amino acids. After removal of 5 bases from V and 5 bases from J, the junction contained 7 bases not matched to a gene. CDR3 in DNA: TGTGCCAGCAGGCACGGACTAGCGGCCAACAATGAGCAGTTCTTC. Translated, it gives CASRHGLAANNEQFF.

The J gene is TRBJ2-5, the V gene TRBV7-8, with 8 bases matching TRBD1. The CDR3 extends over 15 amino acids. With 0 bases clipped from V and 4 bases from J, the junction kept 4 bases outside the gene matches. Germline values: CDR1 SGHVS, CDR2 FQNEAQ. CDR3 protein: CASSLAQGEGETQYF. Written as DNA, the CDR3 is TGTGCCAGCAGCTTAGCACAGGGGGAAGGAGAGACCCAGTACTTC.

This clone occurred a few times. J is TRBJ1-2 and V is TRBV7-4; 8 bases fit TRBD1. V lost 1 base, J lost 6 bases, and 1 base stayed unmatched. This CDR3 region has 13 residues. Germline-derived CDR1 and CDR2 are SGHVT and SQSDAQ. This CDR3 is CASSLGTGNGYTF. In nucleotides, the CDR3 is TGTGCCAGCAGCTTAGGGACAGGGAATGGCTACACCTTC.

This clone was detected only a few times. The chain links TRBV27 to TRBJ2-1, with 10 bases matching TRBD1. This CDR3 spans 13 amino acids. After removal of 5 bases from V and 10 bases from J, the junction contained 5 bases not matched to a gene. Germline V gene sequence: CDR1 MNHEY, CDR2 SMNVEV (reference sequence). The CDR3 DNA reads TGTGCCAGCAGTCCGGGACAGGGGAACGAGCAGTTCTTC. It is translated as CASSPGQGNEQFF.

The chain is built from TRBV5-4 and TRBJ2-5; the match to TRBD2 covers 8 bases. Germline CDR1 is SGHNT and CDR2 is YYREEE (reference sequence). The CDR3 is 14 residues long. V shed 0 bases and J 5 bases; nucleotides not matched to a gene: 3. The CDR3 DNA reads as TGTGCCAGCAGCTTGGGGCCGGGGGGGGAGACCCAGTACTTC. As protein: CASSLGPGGETQYF. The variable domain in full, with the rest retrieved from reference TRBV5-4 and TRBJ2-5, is ETGVTQSPTHLIKTRGQQVTLRCSSQSGHNTVSWYQQALGQGPQFIFQYYREEENGRGNFPPRFSGLQFPNYSSELNVNALELDDSALYLCASSLGPGGETQYFGPGTRLLVL.

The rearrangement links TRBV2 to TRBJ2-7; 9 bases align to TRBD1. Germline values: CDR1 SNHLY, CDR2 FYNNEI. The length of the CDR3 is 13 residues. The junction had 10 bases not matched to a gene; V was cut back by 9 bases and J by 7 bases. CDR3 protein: CARTVTGGGEQYF. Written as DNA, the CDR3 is TGTGCCAGAACCGTTACAGGGGGCGGGGAGCAGTACTTC. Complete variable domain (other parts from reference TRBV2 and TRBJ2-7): EPEVTQTPSHQVTQMGQEVILRCVPISNHLYFYWYRQILGQKVEFLVSFYNNEISEKSEIFDDQFSVERPDGSNFTLKIRSTKLEDSAMYFCARTVTGGGEQYFGPGTRLTVT.

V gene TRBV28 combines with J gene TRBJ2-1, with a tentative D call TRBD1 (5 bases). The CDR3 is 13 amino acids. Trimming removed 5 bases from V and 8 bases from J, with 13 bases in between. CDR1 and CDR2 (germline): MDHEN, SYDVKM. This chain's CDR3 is CASSLNQGHEQFF. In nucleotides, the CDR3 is TGTGCCAGCAGTCTCAACCAGGGTCATGAGCAGTTCTTC.

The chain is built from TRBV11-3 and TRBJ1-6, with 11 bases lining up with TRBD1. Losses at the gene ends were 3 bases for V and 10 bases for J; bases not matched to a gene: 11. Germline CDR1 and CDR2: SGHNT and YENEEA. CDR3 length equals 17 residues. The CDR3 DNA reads TGTGCCAGCAGCTTGACACCCCCCGGGACAGGGGGATCACCCCTCCACTTT. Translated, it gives CASSLTPPGTGGSPLHF.